Following are 32 T cell receptor beta chains from one sample sequenced in a study of T cells after yellow fever vaccination. TCRdb reprocessed the 5' RACE reads via MiXCR and lists one record per CDR3 protein. The profile shows under 550,000 distinct CDR3 sequences, 21% of them singletons. The specimen comprised PBMCs, sampled 21 days after the first yellow fever vaccination. These TCRs come from a man between 18 and 35 years old who received the YFV17D yellow fever vaccine.

This clonotype has only a few counts. The gene calls are TRBV5-4 and TRBJ1-1; perhaps TRBD1 as D (6 bases). V lost 6 bases to trimming and J lost 7 bases, with 16 bases between them. The germline V gene has CDR1 SGHNT and CDR2 YYREEE (reference sequence). There are 13 residues in the CDR3. CDR3 in amino acids: CASTLTGQFEAFF. The CDR3 DNA is TGTGCCAGCACCCTGACCGGACAGTTTGAAGCTTTCTTT.

The chain carries TRBV10-2 and TRBJ2-7; D unclear. The germline V gene encodes CDR1 WSHSY and CDR2 SAAADI. CDR3 size: 11 residues. Between the trimmed V and J ends, which lost 6 bases and 4 bases, there was a span of 7 bases. The chain's CDR3 is CASRKGYEQYF. The CDR3, as DNA: TGCGCCAGCAGGAAGGGATACGAGCAGTACTTC.

This clonotype has just a few counts. The V call is TRBV20-1, the J call TRBJ2-5; 12 bases line up with TRBD2. Germline V gene lookup returns CDR1 DFQATT and CDR2 SNEGSKA (reference sequence). The trim removed 5 bases at V and 9 bases at J, leaving 13 bases unmatched. The CDR3 spans 15 residues. As DNA, the CDR3 is TGCAGTGCTGCGCGGACTAGCGGGGTCCTGGGGGCCCAGTACTTC. Protein product: CSAARTSGVLGAQYF.

This clonotype was observed a handful of times. This sequence joins TRBV7-2 and TRBJ2-5; TRBD2 matches at 7 bases. CDR3 length: 17 residues. With 5 bases clipped from V and 0 bases from J, the junction kept 12 bases outside the gene matches. The germline V gene has CDR1 SGHTA and CDR2 FQGNSA. For the CDR3, the DNA is TGTGCCAGCAGCCCCACCCTAAGGGGAGGGTACCAAGAGACCCAGTACTTC. Its translation: CASSPTLRGGYQETQYF.

The rearrangement links TRBV7-2 to TRBJ2-5; TRBD1 or TRBD2 may be the D gene (5 bases each). Germline lookup yields CDR1 SGHTA and CDR2 FQGNSA. This CDR3 spans 14 amino acids. Trimming stripped 5 bases from V and 4 bases from J, with 14 bases between. In nucleotides, the CDR3 is TGTGCCAGCAGCGCCAATTGGGGGAGAGAGACCCAGTACTTC. Residues: CASSANWGRETQYF. Full variable domain (rest looked up from reference TRBV7-2 and TRBJ2-5): GAGVSQSPSNKVTEKGKDVELRCDPISGHTALYWYRQSLGQGLEFLIYFQGNSAPDKSGLPSDRFSAERTGGSVSTLTIQRTQQEDSAVYLCASSANWGRETQYFGPGTRLLVL.

There are many counts of this clonotype. This chain joins TRBV7-2 and TRBJ1-1; maybe TRBD1 (5 bases). Trimming stripped 3 bases from V and 6 bases from J, with 8 bases between. This CDR3 contains 12 residues. Looked up from germline, CDR1 is SGHTA and CDR2 is FQGNSA. CDR3 DNA sequence: TGTGCCAGCAGCTTGGCAGGGCCTGAAGCTTTCTTT. It yields the protein CASSLAGPEAFF.

V gene TRBV6-1 combines with J gene TRBJ2-2; D is undetermined. The ends were cut back, 2 bases at V and 4 bases at J, with 11 bases in the middle. Germline V gene data show CDR1 as MNHNS and CDR2 as SASEGT. This CDR3 region has 15 residues. Here the CDR3 reads CASSELNWGTGELFF. The CDR3 bases are TGTGCCAGCAGTGAACTAAATTGGGGCACCGGGGAGCTGTTTTTT.

This chain joins TRBV20-1 and TRBJ2-3; possibly TRBD1 or TRBD2 for D (6 bases each). V was shortened by 1 base and J by 0 bases, with 20 bases between the two germline ends. Germline V gene sequence: CDR1 DFQATT, CDR2 SNEGSKA (reference sequence). The CDR3 runs 18 residues. CDR3 region: CSARGWGVRGGSTDTQYF. The CDR3 DNA reads TGCAGTGCTAGAGGGTGGGGTGTACGAGGGGGGAGCACAGATACGCAGTATTTT.

This clonotype was counted once. The genes are TRBV18 and TRBJ2-5; 11 bases agree with TRBD2. This CDR3 spans 19 amino acids. The J segment lost 7 bases and the V segment lost 4 bases, leaving 20 bases of the junction unmatched. The germline gives CDR1 KGHSH, CDR2 LQKENI. The chain's CDR3 is CASSLSPPGLAVGVGTQYF. The CDR3 DNA sequence: TGTGCCAGCTCACTATCCCCGCCGGGACTAGCGGTTGGAGTCGGGACCCAGTACTTC. The variable domain in full, completed from reference TRBV18 and TRBJ2-5, reads NAGVMQNPRHLVRRRGQEARLRCSPMKGHSHVYWYRQLPEEGLKFMVYLQKENIIDESGMPKERFSAEFPKEGPSILRIQQVVRGDSAAYFCASSLSPPGLAVGVGTQYFGPGTRLLVL.

The chain combines TRBV11-1 with TRBJ2-1, with 7 bases aligning to TRBD2. Trimming removed 5 bases from V and 5 bases from J; junction bases left unmatched: 12. The CDR3 is 16 residues long. Per germline, CDR1 SGHAT and CDR2 FQDESV (reference sequence). The CDR3, as DNA: TGTGCCAGCAGCCCGCGGAGTGGGACTACCAACAATGAGCAGTTCTTC. Protein product: CASSPRSGTTNNEQFF. Variable domain in full (rest from reference TRBV11-1 and TRBJ2-1): EAEVAQSPRYKITEKSQAVAFWCDPISGHATLYWYRQILGQGPELLVQFQDESVVDDSQLPKDRFSAERLKGVDSTLKIQPAELGDSAMYLCASSPRSGTTNNEQFFGPGTRLTVL.

This clonotype showed up many times. This chain joins TRBV4-2 and TRBJ1-1; D gene unclear. Germline CDR1 reads LGHNA; CDR2 reads YNFKEQ. Trimming removed 3 bases at V and 0 bases at J, with 17 bases between. CDR3 length: 17 amino acids. The CDR3 reads CASSHQPVGIMNTEAFF. CDR3 DNA sequence: TGTGCCAGCAGCCACCAACCTGTGGGAATTATGAACACTGAAGCTTTCTTT.

This clonotype was recorded a few times. The chain couples TRBV2 to TRBJ2-7, with 9 positions matching TRBD1. V lost 6 bases to trimming and J lost 1 base; unmatched junction nucleotides: 4. This CDR3 is 14 amino acids long. Germline lookup yields CDR1 SNHLY and CDR2 FYNNEI. CDR3 sequence reads: CASRPDRGSYEQYF. DNA for the CDR3: TGTGCCAGCAGGCCGGACAGGGGTTCCTACGAGCAGTACTTC.

The chain uses TRBV5-5 and TRBJ2-3, with D perhaps matching TRBD2 (6 bases). V was clipped by 4 bases and J by 4 bases, with 13 bases between them. CDR3 length: 14 residues. CDR1 SGHKS and CDR2 YYEKEE come from the germline V gene (reference sequence). CDR3 nucleotides: TGTGCCAGCAGCCCCGGGGGTCCCGCAGATACGCAGTATTTT. Its translation: CASSPGGPADTQYF. Supplemented by reference TRBV5-5 and TRBJ2-3, the full variable domain reads DAGVTQSPTHLIKTRGQQVTLRCSPISGHKSVSWYQQVLGQGPQFIFQYYEKEERGRGNFPDRFSARQFPNYSSELNVNALLLGDSALYLCASSPGGPADTQYFGPGTRLTVL.

This clonotype occurred many times. The chain couples TRBV4-3 to TRBJ1-6; unclear D gene. Germline V CDR1 and CDR2: LGHNA, YSLEER. V lost 0 bases and J lost 7, with 7 bases in between. The CDR3 spans 14 residues. CDR3: CASSQDRRNSPLHF. In nucleotides, the CDR3 is TGCGCCAGCAGCCAAGATCGACGGAATTCACCCCTCCACTTT.

This clonotype was found a few times. The J gene is TRBJ2-5, the V gene TRBV20-1, with a possible D match to TRBD2 (5 bases). Trimming pared 0 bases from V and 5 bases from J, leaving 13 bases between. The CDR3 is 14 amino acids. Germline loops: CDR1 DFQATT, CDR2 SNEGSKA (reference sequence). For the CDR3, the DNA is TGCAGTGCTAGAGACAGCTCCGGAGGCGAGACCCAGTACTTC. It yields the protein CSARDSSGGETQYF.

In its sample, this clonotype was seen a few times. V and J are TRBV4-1 and TRBJ1-5; no definite D call. In germline, CDR1 is MGHRA, CDR2 YSYEKL. Deletions cut 5 bases from V and 11 bases from J, with 16 bases between. This CDR3 contains 13 residues. This CDR3 is CASSFSLPGSQHF. The CDR3 DNA sequence: TGCGCCAGCAGCTTCAGCCTCCCTGGGTCCCAGCATTTT.

The CDR3 DNA follows: TGTGCCAGCAGCTTAGGGGGACCAAGGGCAAACTATGGCTACACCTTC. Translating it yields CASSLGGPRANYGYTF. V usage is TRBV7-8 and J usage is TRBJ1-2, with D tentatively TRBD1 (5 bases). Germline CDR1 SGHVS, CDR2 FQNEAQ. V was clipped by 1 base and J by 2 bases, with 14 bases between them. The CDR3 runs to 16 residues.

This clonotype was detected a few times. The chain is built from TRBV12-3 or TRBV12-4 and TRBJ1-1, with 8 bases fitting TRBD1. This CDR3 comprises 14 residues. Unmatched junction bases numbered 3, after V lost 4 bases and J lost 2 bases. CDR3 nucleotides: TGTGCCAGCAGTTGGGACAGGAGTAACACTGAAGCTTTCTTT. It specifies CASSWDRSNTEAFF.

At least ten counts were recorded for this clonotype. The chain couples TRBV5-1 to TRBJ2-2; perhaps TRBD2 as D (6 bases). V was shortened by 4 bases and J by 4 bases, with 11 bases between the two germline ends. This CDR3 has 14 amino acids. The V gene's germline CDR1 is SGHRS and CDR2 YFSETQ. CDR3 nucleotides: TGCGCCAGCAGCACCCAGGGAGGCACCGGGGAGCTGTTTTTT. Its translation: CASSTQGGTGELFF.

CDR3 coding DNA: TGTGCCAGCAGCAACAGGGACAGCGAGCAGTACTTC. It codes for CASSNRDSEQYF. The chain couples TRBV7-9 to TRBJ2-7; TRBD1 matches 7 bases. The CDR3 consists of 12 residues. J was trimmed by 6 bases and V by 5 bases; bases with no gene match: 4. Germline V gene lookup returns CDR1 SEHNR and CDR2 FQNEAQ (reference sequence).

This clonotype was detected only a few times. V gene TRBV29-1 combines with J gene TRBJ1-2, with D unclear. CDR3 length equals 13 residues. Germline V gene lookup returns CDR1 SQVTM and CDR2 ANQGSEA. Trimming removed 5 bases from V and 2 bases from J, with 12 bases in between. DNA of the CDR3: TGCAGCGTTTGGACCGGACTGAACTATGGCTACACCTTC. This translates into CSVWTGLNYGYTF.

This clonotype was observed many times. V is TRBV27 and J is TRBJ2-1; weak D call: TRBD2 (6 bases). The V gene lost 1 base and the J gene lost 10 bases, with 14 bases spanning the gap. CDR1 MNHEY and CDR2 SMNVEV come from the germline V gene (reference sequence). This CDR3 region has 14 residues. The CDR3 nucleotides read TGTGCCAGCAGTTTATTACTCCCGGGGGTCGAGCAGTTCTTC. Its translation: CASSLLLPGVEQFF.

This clonotype occurred many times. V usage is TRBV7-9 and J usage is TRBJ2-7; 9 bases agree with TRBD2. Germline V gene data show CDR1 as SEHNR and CDR2 as FQNEAQ (reference sequence). The junction had 5 bases not matched to a gene; V was cut back by 3 bases and J by 2 bases. This CDR3 has 15 residues. This CDR3 reads CASSFSGGPPYEQYV. The CDR3 DNA reads TGTGCCAGCAGCTTTAGCGGGGGCCCTCCCTACGAGCAGTACGTC.

The chain links TRBV11-1 to TRBJ1-1; 8 nucleotides match TRBD1. J gave up 10 bases and V 5 bases, and 24 bases lay outside the gene matches. Germline V lookup: CDR1 SGHAT, CDR2 FQDESV (reference sequence). There are 18 residues in the CDR3. CDR3 in amino acids: CASSEQKDVFPGQVGAFF. The DNA for the CDR3 is TGTGCCAGCAGCGAACAGAAGGATGTGTTTCCGGGACAGGTTGGAGCTTTCTTT.

The rearrangement links TRBV7-9 to TRBJ2-2, with 7 bases lining up with TRBD1. Germline CDR1 reads SEHNR; CDR2 reads FQNEAQ (reference sequence). The ends lost 8 bases at V and 6 bases at J; junction bases unmatched: 6. The CDR3 runs to 13 residues. In nucleotides, the CDR3 is TGTGCCAGCCTACAGGGGATTGCCGGGGAGCTGTTTTTT. It encodes CASLQGIAGELFF.

V usage is TRBV6-5 and J usage is TRBJ1-2; weak D call: TRBD1 (6 bases). The CDR3 contains 17 residues. V was cut by 0 bases and J by 5 bases, with 19 bases left in between. In germline, CDR1 is MNHEY, CDR2 SVGAGI. The DNA of the CDR3 is TGTGCCAGCAGTTACTCGACTTTGGGGGCGGTTGGGTATGGCTACACCTTC. Encoded protein: CASSYSTLGAVGYGYTF.

This chain links TRBV19 with TRBJ2-2; TRBD2 aligns across 10 bases. Unmatched junction bases numbered 12, after V lost 8 bases and J lost 9 bases. This CDR3 spans 15 amino acids. The germline V gene has CDR1 LNHDA and CDR2 SQIVND (reference sequence). CDR3 DNA: TGTGCCAGTGTAGGTAGCGGGGGGCCCGACCGGGAGCTGTTTTTT. Translated: CASVGSGGPDRELFF.

V usage is TRBV28 and J usage is TRBJ1-6; D gene uncertain. V lost 7 bases to trimming and J lost 10 bases, with 20 bases between them. The CDR3 has 15 residues. Germline V gene sequence: CDR1 MDHEN, CDR2 SYDVKM. Written as DNA, the CDR3 is TGTGCCAGCATCCCCCGCCCGGGGTTTCGCTCACCCCTCCACTTT. Translating it yields CASIPRPGFRSPLHF.

The J gene is TRBJ2-2, the V gene TRBV7-2; 10 bases match TRBD2. With 5 bases clipped from V and 0 bases from J, the junction kept 3 bases outside the gene matches. Germline V gives CDR1 SGHTA, CDR2 FQGNSA. This CDR3 is 16 amino acids long. CDR3: CASSKRGGANTGELFF. The CDR3 DNA follows: TGTGCCAGCAGCAAGCGGGGGGGAGCGAACACCGGGGAGCTGTTTTTT.

J is TRBJ2-2 and V is TRBV4-2; TRBD2 agrees at 11 bases. Trimming at V came to 4 bases and at J to 1 base, leaving 11 bases not matched to a gene. The CDR3 totals 19 residues. The germline gives CDR1 LGHNA, CDR2 YNFKEQ. The CDR3 DNA follows: TGTGCCAGCAGCCCCCTCCACCCCCTAGCGGGGGGGAACACCGGGGAGCTGTTTTTT. It specifies CASSPLHPLAGGNTGELFF.

This clonotype occurred a few times. The chain uses TRBV19 and TRBJ2-2; a possible D gene is TRBD2 (6 bases). CDR3 length: 14 residues. Trimming cost V 6 bases and J 4 bases, with 12 bases left between them. Looked up from germline, CDR1 is LNHDA and CDR2 is SQIVND (reference sequence). The CDR3 region has the DNA TGTGCCAGTAGCTCGGCCGGGGGCACCGGGGAGCTGTTTTTT. It yields the protein CASSSAGGTGELFF.

This clonotype was observed many times. DNA for the CDR3: TGCAGCGTTGTCAGGGGCGCCGAAGATACGCAGTATTTT. It specifies CSVVRGAEDTQYF. V is TRBV29-1 and J is TRBJ2-3, with D tentatively TRBD1 (6 bases). Trimming removed 4 bases at V and 5 bases at J, with 13 bases between. The CDR3 is 13 amino acids. The germline gives CDR1 SQVTM, CDR2 ANQGSEA.